Detailed here is one T cell receptor (beta chain). The target antigen is unknown. The data were obtained in a study of early T cells in non-severe SARS-CoV-2 infection. Study information: Bulk RNA taken from unsorted whole blood was sequenced, leaving chains unpaired. The study's findings and limits: The VDJdb matching leaned toward anti-spike CD8 responses and overlooked private and CD4 specificities.

Per germline, CDR1 MNHNS and CDR2 SASEGT. The CDR3 spans 13 residues. Deletions cut 2 bases from V and 7 bases from J, with 9 bases between. Individual cDNA molecules were tagged with unique molecular identifiers, the study reported. A single record per CDR3 protein comes from TCRdb applying MiXCR to the 5' RACE reads. The table records 25,000 to 35,000 distinct CDR3 sequences, around 3% of them present only once. This TCR was sampled from an adult who was a healthcare worker with PCR-confirmed SARS-CoV-2 infection or an uninfected control (not recorded which). The rearrangement uses TRBV6-1 and TRBJ1-5, with D unresolved. The sequenced sample was whole blood. The CDR3 DNA is TGTGCCAGCAGTGAACAGACGGGGCAGCCCCAGCATTTT. Protein sequence: CASSEQTGQPQHF.